Listed below are T cell receptor beta chains from one sample, sequenced in a study of naive and memory T cell subsets. TCRdb re-called the UMI-ligation and nested PCR reads through MiXCR, storing one row per CDR3 protein. Here the sample spans 99,000 or so distinct CDR3 sequences, 14% being singletons. Sequencing was carried out using naive CD8+ T cells from blood. The source of these receptors is a human donor in good health. Both conserved end residues are trimmed from each CDR3.

TRBJ1-2,TRBV25-1,ASSGTGTSPARVYGYT
TRBJ2-3,TRBV24-1,ATSSYSYTDTQY
TRBJ1-5,TRBV13,ASTRGHQPQH
TRBJ2-3,TRBV9,ASTPEGGTVTDTQY
TRBJ1-2,TRBV4-3,ASSLTYQTENYGYT
TRBJ2-1,TRBV7-6,ASSSLNEQF
TRBJ1-2,TRBV3-1,ASSHYSDGRYGYT
TRBJ2-4,TRBV2,ASSEELALAKNIQY
TRBJ2-1,TRBV7-9,ASSKEVGHNEQF
TRBJ1-2,TRBV7-9,ASSLQGGYGYT
TRBJ1-5,TRBV5-6,ASEVWVSNQPQH
TRBJ2-1,TRBV12-3/TRBV12-4,ASSSAGGVDEQF
TRBJ2-1,TRBV29-1,SVEGTASYNEQF
TRBJ2-2,TRBV7-8,ASKGTTELF
TRBJ2-1,TRBV6-2/TRBV6-3,ASSYSPGKGNEQF
TRBJ1-6,TRBV5-4,ASSSGNSNSYNSPLH
TRBJ1-1,TRBV5-6,ASSKGEILNTEAF
TRBJ2-5,TRBV7-6,ASSALAGDETQY
TRBJ1-1,TRBV30,AWRMGQGGNTEAF
TRBJ2-2,TRBV7-8,AASGSDTGELF
TRBJ2-1,TRBV5-6,ASSFAGSPHNEQF
TRBJ1-4,TRBV13,ASSSRLSSEKLF
TRBJ2-3,TRBV27,ASSSSTTGKRDRRDTQY
TRBJ2-2,TRBV7-2,ASRQLAGEYTGELF
TRBJ2-7,TRBV5-4,ASSLSGTGSYEQY
TRBJ1-6,TRBV18,ASSPEASSYNSPLH
TRBJ1-4,TRBV28,ATQGSREKLF
TRBJ1-4,TRBV6-5,ASSSADGFEKLF
TRBJ1-1,TRBV13,ASSPGSAEAF
TRBJ1-1,TRBV6-6,ASSWGQQLNTEAF
TRBJ2-2,TRBV9,ASSHRTSGTGELF
TRBJ2-3,TRBV6-2/TRBV6-3,ASSRPTSADTQY
TRBJ1-1,TRBV5-6,ASSLSSRQRLNTEAF
TRBJ2-7,TRBV27,ASSVTGGRSYEQY
TRBJ2-1,TRBV6-2/TRBV6-3,ASSETSGRDEQF
TRBJ1-2,TRBV5-6,ASSHFQGGDGYT
TRBJ2-1,TRBV6-2/TRBV6-3,ASSSPDRWDNEQF
TRBJ2-3,TRBV29-1,SVEGLGTQY
TRBJ2-4,TRBV20-1,SASRGTSGKNIQY
TRBJ1-5,TRBV5-1,ASSLTGGSNQPQH
TRBJ2-3,TRBV13,ASGGNTDTQY
TRBJ1-3,TRBV20-1,SARTGSSGNTIY